These 17 T cell receptor beta chains share one sample of origin, sequenced in a study of cytomegalovirus exposure and HLA in healthy donors. PCR amplification relied on 60 Vbeta primers (plus 13 Jbeta primers). The protocol was immunoSEQ multiplex PCR, while the TCRdb copy is restricted to in-frame clones and leaves out a portion. The sample has 100,000 to 150,000 clones, and its top ten clones hold 1.5% to 2%. The source material was PBMCs. These receptors were collected from a man aged 18 to 30 in good health and CMV-seronegative.

The chain uses TRBV5-1 and TRBJ1-2; 7 bases fit TRBD1. The germline V gene encodes CDR1 SGHRS and CDR2 YFSETQ. The CDR3 runs to 15 residues. Trimming took 4 bases from V and 0 from J; bases not matched to a gene: 6. CDR3 coding DNA: TGCGCCAGCAGCGTGAACAGGGGACCTAACTATGGCTACACCTTC. This gives the protein CASSVNRGPNYGYTF.

The chain carries TRBV28 and TRBJ1-4, with D perhaps TRBD1 (6 bases). Germline lookup yields CDR1 MDHEN and CDR2 SYDVKM. V was cut by 5 bases and J by 7 bases, with 14 bases left in between. This CDR3 is 14 amino acids long. CDR3 DNA sequence: TGTGCCAGCAGTATACAGGGCTGGGGTGAAAAACTGTTTTTT. Translating it yields CASSIQGWGEKLFF.

The CDR3 DNA reads as TGTGCCAGCTCACCAAATCCAGGGAATCAGCCCCAGCATTTT. Its protein is CASSPNPGNQPQHF. V usage is TRBV18 and J usage is TRBJ1-5, with D tentatively TRBD1 (5 bases). CDR3 length equals 14 residues. Trimming took off 2 bases at V and 4 bases at J, with 9 bases between the two ends. CDR1 is KGHSH and CDR2 is LQKENI in the germline V gene.

The CDR3 loop is CASSLKLAGTYEQYF. CDR3 DNA sequence: TGTGCCAGCAGTTTAAAGCTAGCGGGGACCTACGAGCAGTACTTC. The chain has TRBV27 and TRBJ2-7; 9 nucleotides line up with TRBD2. The junction had 4 bases not matched to a gene; V was cut back by 2 bases and J by 2 bases. Germline loops: CDR1 MNHEY, CDR2 SMNVEV (reference sequence). This CDR3 spans 15 amino acids.

The chain combines TRBV10-3 with TRBJ2-7; D possibly corresponds to TRBD2 (7 bases). Trimming removed 3 bases at V and 3 bases at J, with 15 bases between. Germline V gene sequence: CDR1 ENHRY, CDR2 SYGVKD. The CDR3 has 15 residues. CDR3 nucleotide sequence: TGTGCCATCAGTGAACTGGGGGGGGCCGACTACGAGCAGTACTTC. Its protein product is CAISELGGADYEQYF.

The chain couples TRBV9 to TRBJ2-7, with D possibly being TRBD2 (6 bases). Germline V gives CDR1 SGDLS, CDR2 YYNGEE. The CDR3 is made up of 16 amino acids. V gave up 4 bases and J gave up 0 bases, with 17 bases separating them. The CDR3 bases are TGTGCCAGCAGCCCTTCCGGGACGGGAGTCTCCTACGAGCAGTACTTC. The encoded protein is CASSPSGTGVSYEQYF.

J is TRBJ1-5 and V is TRBV19, with TRBD1 identical over 7 bases. The germline V gene has CDR1 LNHDA and CDR2 SQIVND (reference sequence). V was pared by 6 bases and J by 10 bases, with 6 bases of the junction left unmatched. The CDR3 is 12 amino acids. CDR3 residues: CASSRQGGPQHF. The DNA for the CDR3 is TGTGCCAGTAGCAGACAGGGCGGACCCCAGCATTTT.

The CDR3 DNA is TGTGCCACCAGCAGTCCCCCCAACGAGCAGTACTTC. This encodes CATSSPPNEQYF. The V and J genes are TRBV15 and TRBJ2-7; D unclear. The germline gives CDR1 LNHNV, CDR2 YYDKDF (reference sequence). CDR3 length: 12 residues. The germline V and J ends were trimmed by 3 bases and 5 bases, with 8 bases remaining between them.

The rearrangement uses TRBV6-5 and TRBJ2-7, with 7 nucleotides matching TRBD2. The CDR3 length is 14 residues. Germline V CDR1 and CDR2: MNHEY, SVGAGI. V lost 6 bases, J lost 0 bases, and 5 bases stayed unmatched. The CDR3 region is CASSPGLLSYEQYF. The CDR3 nucleotides read TGTGCCAGCAGCCCGGGACTACTCTCCTACGAGCAGTACTTC.

The rearrangement links TRBV10-3 to TRBJ2-7; D may be TRBD1 (6 bases). The germline V gene encodes CDR1 ENHRY and CDR2 SYGVKD. V lost 11 bases and J lost 0, with 14 bases in between. The CDR3 is 13 residues long. DNA for the CDR3: TGTGCCGTCCGGGACACGAGCTCCTACGAGCAGTACTTC. It codes for CAVRDTSSYEQYF.

The V and J genes are TRBV2 and TRBJ2-4, with a possible D match to TRBD1 (6 bases). The germline CDR1 and CDR2 sequences are SNHLY and FYNNEI. V lost 4 bases and J lost 6, with 13 bases in between. This CDR3 region has 14 residues. Written as DNA, the CDR3 is TGTGCCAGCAGTGCCCTTGTAGGGGGAAACATTCAGTACTTC. Amino acids: CASSALVGGNIQYF.

V and J are TRBV9 and TRBJ1-4, with D possibly being TRBD1 (5 bases). This CDR3 spans 15 amino acids. CDR1 and CDR2 (germline): SGDLS, YYNGEE. Trimming pared 0 bases from V and 8 bases from J, leaving 14 bases between. CDR3 region: CASSVAGGSNEKLFF. CDR3 bases: TGTGCCAGCAGCGTAGCGGGGGGGTCGAACGAAAAACTGTTTTTT.

This sequence joins TRBV11-3 and TRBJ1-1; D is unclear. The CDR3 loop spans 14 amino acids. Trimming stripped 0 bases from V and 6 bases from J, with 11 bases between. CDR1 and CDR2 (germline): SGHNT, YENEEA. The DNA of the CDR3 is TGTGCCAGCAGCTTAGATCTTCGGCAGGCTGAAGCTTTCTTT. It translates to CASSLDLRQAEAFF.

The rearrangement links TRBV5-1 to TRBJ1-4; a possible D gene is TRBD1 (6 bases). This CDR3 spans 15 amino acids. The V gene lost 5 bases and the J gene lost 3 bases, with 14 bases spanning the gap. In germline, CDR1 is SGHRS, CDR2 YFSETQ. CDR3 sequence reads: CASSSQTGSNEKLFF. The DNA of the CDR3 is TGCGCCAGCAGTTCTCAGACAGGATCTAATGAAAAACTGTTTTTT. Drawing the rest from reference TRBV5-1 and TRBJ1-4, the complete variable domain is KAGVTQTPRYLIKTRGQQVTLSCSPISGHRSVSWYQQTPGQGLQFLFEYFSETQRNKGNFPGRFSGRQFSNSRSEMNVSTLELGDSALYLCASSSQTGSNEKLFFGSGTQLSVL.

The chain links TRBV30 to TRBJ2-3; possible D gene TRBD2, 5 bases. This CDR3 is built from 13 residues. Germline V gene sequence: CDR1 GTSNPN, CDR2 SVGIG (reference sequence). V was cut by 0 bases and J by 8 bases, with 12 bases left in between. The chain's CDR3 is CAWSVEAAGTQYF. The CDR3 nucleotides read TGTGCCTGGAGTGTAGAAGCGGCGGGTACGCAGTATTTT.

The rearrangement uses TRBV7-2 and TRBJ1-2, with 11 bases aligning to TRBD1. This CDR3 has 17 residues. Germline loops: CDR1 SGHTA, CDR2 FQGNSA. V trimming: 4 bases; J trimming: 7 bases; junction bases outside the gene matches: 14. CDR3 amino acids: CASSSPPADRGRIGYTF. CDR3 in DNA: TGTGCCAGCAGCTCGCCTCCGGCGGACAGGGGGCGCATTGGCTACACCTTC.

The rearrangement uses TRBV18 and TRBJ2-3; 7 nucleotides line up with TRBD2. The CDR3 runs 17 residues. Germline V gene lookup returns CDR1 KGHSH and CDR2 LQKENI. V trimming: 3 bases; J trimming: 3 bases; junction bases outside the gene matches: 12. The CDR3 loop reads CASSPLTKREGTDTQYF. In DNA form, the CDR3 reads TGTGCCAGCTCACCTTTAACGAAGCGGGAAGGTACAGATACGCAGTATTTT.